This T cell receptor (beta chain) was sequenced during a study of T cell responses to AZD1222 COVID-19 vaccine. Findings of the study overall: Reportedly, close to half of spike-specific TCRs are directed against unmutated variant regions. Distributed over spike, vaccine-associated CD4 TCRs predominated at 160-218 and 743-854. In a largely white British group with more females than males, clonal diversity was possibly underestimated.

This CDR3 has 17 residues. Germline V CDR1 and CDR2: SGHAT, FQNNGV. Between the trimmed V and J ends, which lost 1 base and 3 bases, there was a span of 15 bases. In regard to this clone: Its specificity is not known.

The repertoire was sequenced with immunoSEQ multiplex PCR; TCRdb's copy has only in-frame clones and lacks some. The sample lists about 150,000 clones, more than 85% occurring once. Sequences were derived from peripheral blood, sampled on day 0 of AZD1222 vaccination. This chain joins TRBV11-2 and TRBJ2-2; D might be TRBD1 (6 bases). This receptor was taken from an adult in good health. The CDR3 region has the DNA TGTGCCAGCAGCTTAGCCCCAGGCTCAGGGGACACCGGGGAGCTGTTTTTT. The encoded protein is CASSLAPGSGDTGELFF. The variable domain in full, completed from reference TRBV11-2 and TRBJ2-2, reads EAGVAQSPRYKIIEKRQSVAFWCNPISGHATLYWYQQILGQGPKLLIQFQNNGVVDDSQLPKDRFSAERLKGVDSTLKIQPAKLEDSAVYLCASSLAPGSGDTGELFFGEGSRLTVL.